This entry is about one T cell receptor beta chain. The data are from a study of shared clonotypes between healthy human individuals. Donors, healthy HIV-negative adults, lacked recent acute infections or vaccinations. Trimming shortened V by 4 bases and J by 3 bases, and 18 bases separated the two germline ends. The CDR3 spans 16 residues. Germline CDR1 reads SGHRS; CDR2 reads YFSETQ. Sorted-subset replicate PCR reactions were performed with approximately 200 ng DNA, corresponding to roughly 31,000 T cell genomes. Sequencing used immunoSEQ multiplex PCR; TCRdb keeps in-frame clones, though not all of them. The repertoire holds approximately 1,500,000 clones, nearly 99% seen once, with roughly 0.4% in the top ten.

This sequence joins TRBV5-1 and TRBJ2-3; D is ambiguous. Sample: naive CD4+ T cells sorted from blood. Described subset: CD45RA+ positively selected. This TCR derives from a man younger than 40 in good health. CDR3 bases: TGCGCCAGCAGCACGCTTGGTACTGGCATTACAGATACGCAGTATTTT. This translates into CASSTLGTGITDTQYF.